This TCR beta chain was recorded in a study of T cells in Graves' hyperthyroidism and ophthalmopathy. Amplified regions were TCR beta CDR3 sequences from RNA transcripts. Initially, a first-round RT-PCR of the TCR CDR3 employed the HTBI primer set. TCRdb reanalysed the multiplex PCR reads using MiXCR and keeps one entry per CDR3 protein. The profile shows over 450,000 distinct CDR3 sequences, roughly a sixth of them singletons. This clonotype occurred a few times. Trimming at V came to 1 base and at J to 0 bases, leaving 5 bases not matched to a gene. The length of the CDR3 is 16 residues. Germline CDR1 and CDR2: SGHDN and FVKESK.

The specimen sequenced was blood. The sequence was collected from a young woman with Graves' ophthalmopathy. The rearrangement links TRBV14 to TRBJ2-7; 8 bases are a match to TRBD1. The CDR3 loop reads CASSQGPGGDSYEQYF. In DNA, the CDR3 is TGTGCCAGCAGCCAAGGCCCAGGGGGCGACTCCTACGAGCAGTACTTC.